Listed here are 23 T cell receptor beta chains from one sample, sequenced in a study of CD8+ T cells in alopecia areata. Once RNA had been extracted, it was reverse transcribed into cDNA to act as the sequencing template. The method was immunoSEQ multiplex PCR; TCRdb's version includes in-frame clones alone and lacks a portion of them. The top ten clones hold 1% to 1.5% of a sample with roughly 250,000 clones, 65% to 70% of them seen once. The specimen was CD4+ T cells sorted from blood, collected at week 0. The receptors stem from a human donor with alopecia areata.

This chain joins TRBV27 and TRBJ2-7; D gene unclear. In germline, CDR1 is MNHEY, CDR2 SMNVEV (reference sequence). This CDR3 region has 13 residues. The germline V and J ends were trimmed by 2 bases and 7 bases, with 12 bases remaining between them. CDR3 loop: CASSLRPRDEQYF. In nucleotides, the CDR3 is TGTGCCAGCAGTTTAAGACCCCGAGATGAGCAGTACTTC.

This clone is a singleton in its sample. This chain joins TRBV4-2 and TRBJ1-5; weak D call: TRBD1 (5 bases). The CDR3 totals 15 residues. V was shortened by 2 bases and J by 5 bases, with 13 bases between the two germline ends. Germline lookup yields CDR1 LGHNA and CDR2 YNFKEQ. CDR3: CASSQSDSSDQPQHF. CDR3 DNA sequence: TGTGCCAGCAGCCAAAGTGACAGTTCAGATCAGCCCCAGCATTTT.

J is TRBJ2-3 and V is TRBV11-2; D is undetermined. V lost 1 base to trimming and J lost 1 base, with 12 bases between them. This CDR3 is 16 amino acids long. CDR1 SGHAT and CDR2 FQNNGV come from the germline V gene. The CDR3 region is CASSLASWVGTDTQYF. CDR3 in DNA: TGTGCCAGCAGCTTAGCATCCTGGGTTGGCACAGATACGCAGTATTTT.

The chain employs TRBV6-5 and TRBJ1-1, with unresolved D. Germline V gene lookup returns CDR1 MNHEY and CDR2 SVGAGI. The CDR3 is 14 residues long. V was cut by 5 bases and J by 1 base, with 11 bases left in between. Here the CDR3 DNA reads TGTGCCAGCAGTCAGACCAGCGGGAACACTGAAGCTTTCTTT. This translates into CASSQTSGNTEAFF.

The rearrangement uses TRBV10-3 and TRBJ1-5; D is ambiguous. V was shortened by 3 bases and J by 0 bases, with 6 bases between the two germline ends. Germline lookup yields CDR1 ENHRY and CDR2 SYGVKD. The CDR3 is 14 residues long. CDR3 in amino acids: CAISDPNSNQPQHF. The CDR3, as DNA: TGTGCCATCAGTGACCCAAATAGCAATCAGCCCCAGCATTTT.

The chain has TRBV7-9 and TRBJ2-5, with TRBD2 identical over 7 bases. The junction had 6 bases not matched to a gene; V was cut back by 3 bases and J by 5 bases. This CDR3 spans 14 amino acids. Germline-derived CDR1 and CDR2 are SEHNR and FQNEAQ (reference sequence). CDR3 loop: CASSLGGRKETQYF. The CDR3, as DNA: TGTGCCAGCAGCTTGGGGGGGAGGAAGGAGACCCAGTACTTC.

This clone was picked up a small number of times. V usage is TRBV7-2 and J usage is TRBJ2-7; D remains ambiguous. V was pared by 6 bases and J by 6 bases, with 18 bases between. CDR1 is SGHTA, CDR2 FQGNSA, per germline. The CDR3 consists of 14 residues. The CDR3 sequence: CASRPGTKASEQYF. In nucleotides, the CDR3 is TGTGCCAGCAGACCCGGTACAAAGGCTAGCGAGCAGTACTTC.

CDR3 bases: TGTGCCAGCAGTTCCCAGGGAGGGGGTTACAATGAGCAGTTCTTC. It yields the protein CASSSQGGGYNEQFF. This rearrangement joins TRBV28 to TRBJ2-1; possible D gene TRBD2, 7 bases. Germline CDR1 is MDHEN and CDR2 is SYDVKM. CDR3 length: 15 residues. The ends were cut back, 4 bases at V and 4 bases at J, with 14 bases in the middle.

This clone was found a few times. The chain has TRBV4-1 and TRBJ1-2; 7 bases are a match to TRBD1. The CDR3 sequence is 16 residues long. J lost 4 bases, V lost 4 bases, and 12 bases had no gene match. CDR1 is MGHRA and CDR2 is YSYEKL in the germline V gene. Here the CDR3 reads CASSLPVTGATYGYTF. DNA of the CDR3: TGCGCCAGCAGCCTCCCTGTCACAGGGGCGACCTATGGCTACACCTTC.

V and J are TRBV19 and TRBJ1-2; D not resolved. The CDR3 runs 12 residues. The V end was cut by 4 bases, the J end by 2 bases, with 5 bases between. CDR1 LNHDA and CDR2 SQIVND come from the germline V gene (reference sequence). The CDR3 DNA reads as TGTGCCAGTAGTAGGAGAAACTATGGCTACACCTTC. This codes for CASSRRNYGYTF.

This clone was counted once. Other DNA sequences of this sample code for an identical CDR3. The chain links TRBV9 to TRBJ1-5; D call uncertain. Germline CDR1 is SGDLS and CDR2 is YYNGEE. This CDR3 region has 15 residues. Trimming stripped 0 bases from V and 0 bases from J, with 7 bases between. This chain's CDR3 is CASSVGGFSNQPQHF. In DNA form, the CDR3 reads TGTGCCAGCAGCGTAGGCGGGTTTAGCAATCAGCCCCAGCATTTT.

This clone was seen only a few times. The chain recombines TRBV29-1 with TRBJ2-7; no clear D gene. The CDR3 sequence is 11 residues long. Between the trimmed V and J ends, which lost 0 bases and 3 bases, there was a span of 3 bases. Germline V lookup: CDR1 SQVTM, CDR2 ANQGSEA. The CDR3 DNA follows: TGCAGCGTTGAAGAGGTCTACGAGCAGTACTTC. It is translated as CSVEEVYEQYF.

This chain uses TRBV11-1 with TRBJ2-3; 8 bases are a match to TRBD2. CDR1 and CDR2 (germline): SGHAT, FQDESV (reference sequence). The ends lost 1 base at V and 3 bases at J; junction bases unmatched: 12. This CDR3 comprises 18 residues. As DNA, the CDR3 is TGTGCCAGCAGCTTAGGCTGGGGTCGGGGGGGACCGACAGATACGCAGTATTTT. As protein: CASSLGWGRGGPTDTQYF.

This clone was detected only a few times. The CDR3 loop is CASSSGGSSYNEQFF. The CDR3 coding sequence is TGCGCCAGCAGCTCTGGCGGAAGCTCCTACAATGAGCAGTTCTTC. This chain links TRBV5-1 with TRBJ2-1, with D unclear. The length of the CDR3 is 15 residues. The germline V gene has CDR1 SGHRS and CDR2 YFSETQ. V was cut by 3 bases and J by 0 bases, with 10 bases left in between.

As concerns this clone: This sample includes further DNA sequences coding for the same CDR3. The chain recombines TRBV7-9 with TRBJ1-5, with D unclear. Germline V gene data show CDR1 as SEHNR and CDR2 as FQNEAQ (reference sequence). The CDR3 runs 13 residues. The germline V and J ends were trimmed by 2 bases and 3 bases, with 5 bases remaining between them. CDR3 DNA sequence: TGTGCCAGCAGCTTAAGTCCCAATCAGCCCCAGCATTTT. It translates to CASSLSPNQPQHF.

The V call is TRBV29-1, the J call TRBJ1-2; perhaps TRBD1 as D (5 bases). Germline V gene data show CDR1 as SQVTM and CDR2 as ANQGSEA. Trimming left V 4 bases short and J 4 bases short, with 10 bases between. The CDR3 totals 12 residues. The CDR3 reads CSVVFGTYGYTF. CDR3 sequence (DNA): TGCAGCGTTGTTTTCGGGACCTATGGCTACACCTTC.

This chain joins TRBV7-9 and TRBJ1-6; 8 positions agree with TRBD1. This CDR3 spans 16 amino acids. After removal of 5 bases from V and 6 bases from J, the junction contained 9 bases not matched to a gene. The germline V gene has CDR1 SEHNR and CDR2 FQNEAQ (reference sequence). CDR3 amino acids: CASSPDRVHGNSPLHF. DNA of the CDR3: TGTGCCAGCAGCCCGGACAGGGTCCATGGTAATTCACCCCTCCACTTT.

Notes on this clone: Other DNA sequences in the same sample also yield this CDR3. The J gene is TRBJ1-2, the V gene TRBV5-6, with D maybe TRBD1 (5 bases). Per germline, CDR1 SGHDT and CDR2 YYEEEE. Between the trimmed V and J ends, which lost 0 bases and 3 bases, there was a span of 9 bases. CDR3 length: 14 residues. CDR3 coding DNA: TGTGCCAGCAGCTTGGGCAGGGTAGACTATGGCTACACCTTC. Protein product: CASSLGRVDYGYTF.

This clone turned up a few times. The chain has TRBV19 and TRBJ2-7; TRBD1 agrees at 10 bases. The CDR3 covers 14 residues. The V gene's germline CDR1 is LNHDA and CDR2 SQIVND (reference sequence). Trimming took 4 bases from V and 2 from J; bases not matched to a gene: 2. Written as DNA, the CDR3 is TGTGCCAGTAGTAGCGGACAGGGGGCCTACGAGCAGTACTTC. Amino acid sequence: CASSSGQGAYEQYF.

This clone came up a few times. The rearrangement uses TRBV7-2 and TRBJ2-1; D is uncertain. Germline V gives CDR1 SGHTA, CDR2 FQGNSA. The V gene lost 5 bases and the J gene lost 4 bases, with 27 bases spanning the gap. The CDR3 length is 19 residues. Written as DNA, the CDR3 is TGTGCCAGCAGCCAAGCGCGGCAGACTCCGAAGAATTTATACAATGAGCAGTTCTTC. This sequence encodes CASSQARQTPKNLYNEQFF.

There are a few counts of this clone. The V gene is TRBV4-2, the J gene TRBJ1-2, with TRBD1 matching 7 bases. The junction had 12 bases not matched to a gene; V was cut back by 4 bases and J by 4 bases. Germline V gives CDR1 LGHNA, CDR2 YNFKEQ. The CDR3 totals 16 residues. The DNA of the CDR3 is TGTGCCAGCAGCCCCCCGGGGGACAGTACCATCTATGGCTACACCTTC. Protein sequence: CASSPPGDSTIYGYTF.

The V call is TRBV5-1, the J call TRBJ1-2; D gene unclear. CDR1 is SGHRS, CDR2 YFSETQ, per germline. Trimming took 4 bases from V and 6 from J, leaving 13 bases between them. There are 13 residues in the CDR3. The CDR3 reads CASSLSTADGYTF. The CDR3 nucleotides are TGCGCCAGCAGCCTGTCCACGGCGGATGGCTACACCTTC.

The genes are TRBV30 and TRBJ1-6; no clear D gene. From germline, CDR1 is GTSNPN and CDR2 SVGIG (reference sequence). The CDR3 is made up of 11 amino acids. V lost 2 bases to trimming and J lost 10 bases, with 6 bases between them. CDR3 region: CAWSTLSPLHF. CDR3 sequence (DNA): TGTGCCTGGAGTACGTTATCACCCCTCCACTTT.